The present entry profiles one TCR beta chain with its context. The CDR3 covers 16 residues. V was pared by 5 bases and J by 4 bases, with 9 bases of the junction left unmatched. Per germline, CDR1 MNHNY and CDR2 SVGAGI (reference sequence). These data belong to a study of blood T cell repertoires in COVID-19. Profiled with immunoSEQ multiplex PCR; TCRdb holds only in-frame clones, not every one. The sample includes some 81,000 clones, 90% to 95% of them seen just once. The specimen sequenced was peripheral blood. The sequence was obtained from a human donor with active COVID-19. The donor label of this sample is uncertain. This chain joins TRBV6-6 and TRBJ2-3; TRBD2 matches 10 bases. CDR3 in amino acids: CASSRGTSDWSDTQYF. In nucleotides, the CDR3 is TGTGCCAGCAGTCGAGGGACTAGCGATTGGTCAGATACGCAGTATTTT.